Listed here are 25 T cell receptor beta chains from one sample, sequenced in a study of blood T cells in healthy people across ages. Sample-barcoded 5' priming and a J-beta primer mix drove a second PCR of roughly 6 to 12 cycles. TCRdb redid the calling of the 5' RACE reads with MiXCR, one entry per CDR3 protein. The sample shows some 1.5 million distinct CDR3 sequences, approximately 39% of them seen only once. Material: blood. The receptors originated from a woman younger than 30 in good health.

The chain combines TRBV7-8 with TRBJ2-1; D not resolved. Trimming stripped 0 bases from V and 8 bases from J, with 17 bases between. Per germline, CDR1 SGHVS and CDR2 FQNEAQ. This CDR3 comprises 16 residues. In nucleotides, the CDR3 is TGTGCCAGCAGCTTAGCGGGTGGGTTAATCCTCGATGAGCAGTTCTTC. It is translated as CASSLAGGLILDEQFF.

This chain joins TRBV29-1 and TRBJ2-7, with TRBD2 as a possible D gene (6 bases). The DNA end lines up better with TRBJ2-5; the J call may be wrong. The V gene's germline CDR1 is SQVTM and CDR2 ANQGSEA. The CDR3 sequence is 13 residues long. This CDR3 is CSVEHGTLETQYF. In nucleotides, the CDR3 is TGCAGCGTTGAACACGGGACTCTAGAGACCCAGTACTTC.

Many counts were recorded for this clonotype. The V call is TRBV20-1, the J call TRBJ2-7; 7 positions agree with TRBD1. V dropped 5 bases and J dropped 0; count of bases not matched to a gene: 7. The germline V gene has CDR1 DFQATT and CDR2 SNEGSKA (reference sequence). The CDR3 is 14 residues long. DNA for the CDR3: TGCAGTGCTCGACAGGGATCCTACTCCTACGAGCAGTACTTC. It codes for CSARQGSYSYEQYF.

Only a few counts were recorded for this clonotype. This chain joins TRBV16 and TRBJ1-4, with D hard to call. Trimming cost V 4 bases and J 3 bases, with 9 bases left between them. This CDR3 has 14 residues. CDR1 is KGHSY, CDR2 FQNENV, per germline. Here the CDR3 DNA reads TGTGCCAGCAGCCCCTCTGCGGCTAATGAAAAACTGTTTTTT. Translating gives CASSPSAANEKLFF.

This clonotype occurred many times. V usage is TRBV4-1 and J usage is TRBJ2-3; TRBD2 agrees at 8 bases. Germline V lookup: CDR1 MGHRA, CDR2 YSYEKL. The V and J ends lost 3 bases and 0 bases, in that order; junction bases with no gene match: 8. The CDR3 is made up of 17 amino acids. CDR3: CASSHGRGGPSTDTQYF. The CDR3 bases are TGCGCCAGCAGCCACGGTCGGGGGGGCCCTAGCACAGATACGCAGTATTTT.

This clonotype was detected only a few times. V usage is TRBV20-1 and J usage is TRBJ2-5; 10 bases fit TRBD1. J gave up 5 bases and V 6 bases, and 9 bases lay outside the gene matches. CDR1 is DFQATT, CDR2 SNEGSKA, per germline (reference sequence). The CDR3 spans 14 residues. The CDR3 DNA reads as TGCAGTGCGATCCCGGGACAGGGGTTGGAGACCCAGTACTTC. It translates to CSAIPGQGLETQYF.

This clonotype has a handful of counts. The rearrangement links TRBV7-2 to TRBJ2-7; D unresolved. There are 13 residues in the CDR3. Per germline, CDR1 SGHTA and CDR2 FQGNSA. Trimming took off 2 bases at V and 3 bases at J, with 8 bases between the two ends. The CDR3 region has the DNA TGTGCCAGCAGCTTACCGCTAATCTACGAGCAGTACTTC. Its translation is CASSLPLIYEQYF.

This clonotype was detected only a few times. The chain links TRBV30 to TRBJ2-7; D perhaps matches TRBD1 (6 bases). Germline CDR1 is GTSNPN and CDR2 is SVGIG (reference sequence). Trimming pared 2 bases from V and 4 bases from J, leaving 18 bases between. This CDR3 is built from 15 residues. The CDR3 bases are TGTGCCTGGAGTCGCGGACAGATACTAACTTACGAGCAGTACTTC. Translation gives CAWSRGQILTYEQYF.

V gene TRBV7-2 combines with J gene TRBJ2-1; 8 bases line up with TRBD2. V gave up 4 bases and J gave up 0 bases; unmatched junction bases: 8. CDR3 length: 17 amino acids. Germline-derived CDR1 and CDR2 are SGHTA and FQGNSA. For the CDR3, the DNA is TGTGCCAGCAGCTACTTCGGGAGGGCGATCTCCTACAATGAGCAGTTCTTC. Protein product: CASSYFGRAISYNEQFF.

This clonotype was seen more than once but under ten times. This chain uses TRBV20-1 with TRBJ2-5; the D is unclear. The length of the CDR3 is 14 residues. V was trimmed by 3 bases and J by 5 bases, leaving 16 bases between them. Per germline, CDR1 DFQATT and CDR2 SNEGSKA (reference sequence). CDR3 bases: TGCAGTGCTAGTATCCCTCGGGCGTGGGAGACCCAGTACTTC. Translating gives CSASIPRAWETQYF.

This chain connects TRBV2 to TRBJ2-7; TRBD2 matches 12 bases. This CDR3 spans 15 amino acids. With V trimmed by 3 bases and J by 6 bases, 6 bases remained unmatched. In germline, CDR1 is SNHLY, CDR2 FYNNEI. The CDR3 coding sequence is TGTGCCAGCAGTGAGCTAGCGGGGGGGCCGGGCGAGCAGTACTTC. Translation gives CASSELAGGPGEQYF. The full variable domain, with the rest looked up from reference TRBV2 and TRBJ2-7, is EPEVTQTPSHQVTQMGQEVILRCVPISNHLYFYWYRQILGQKVEFLVSFYNNEISEKSEIFDDQFSVERPDGSNFTLKIRSTKLEDSAMYFCASSELAGGPGEQYFGPGTRLTVT.

Remarks on this clonotype: An end of the junction differs from the germline gene, which may be a read error. The chain uses TRBV7-9 and TRBJ1-1; possible D gene TRBD1, 6 bases. Per the germline V gene, CDR1 is SEHNR and CDR2 is FQNEAQ (reference sequence). The CDR3 has 15 residues. CDR3 in DNA: TGTGCCAGCAGCTTAGTGCTGAGGGGGAACACTGAATCTTTCTTT. As protein: CASSLVLRGNTESFF.

This rearrangement joins TRBV20-1 to TRBJ1-5; D remains unclear. The DNA end favors TRBJ2-3, so the J call may be wrong. The CDR3 loop spans 14 amino acids. The germline CDR1 and CDR2 sequences are DFQATT and SNEGSKA (reference sequence). As DNA, the CDR3 is TGCAGTGCTAGAGCCGGCACCAACAATCAGCCCCAGTATTTT. It translates to CSARAGTNNQPQYF.

The CDR3 DNA reads as TGTGCCAGCACCCCCTGGGGAGAAAGGAGGGAGCAGTTCTTC. Its protein product is CASTPWGERREQFF. The chain employs TRBV6-2 or TRBV6-3 and TRBJ2-1, with D perhaps TRBD2 (5 bases). V gave up 7 bases and J gave up 10 bases, with 20 bases separating them. The germline CDR1 and CDR2 sequences are MNHEY and SVGEGT. This CDR3 is built from 14 residues.

The chain recombines TRBV27 with TRBJ2-7, with D perhaps matching TRBD2 (6 bases). The CDR3 is 16 amino acids. V dropped 0 bases and J dropped 3 bases, with 15 bases sitting between them. Germline V gene data show CDR1 as MNHEY and CDR2 as SMNVEV (reference sequence). CDR3 protein: CASSLSRRGAHYEQYF. DNA of the CDR3: TGTGCCAGCAGTTTATCTCGGCGGGGAGCCCACTACGAGCAGTACTTC.

The chain uses TRBV3-1 and TRBJ2-1; D is unclear. This CDR3 contains 15 residues. Germline CDR1 is LGHDT and CDR2 is YNNKEL (reference sequence). V was cut by 2 bases and J by 7 bases, with 15 bases left in between. This CDR3 is CASSQPLAVVNEQFF. The CDR3 DNA reads as TGTGCCAGCAGCCAACCCTTGGCAGTCGTAAATGAGCAGTTCTTC.

This clonotype was found a few times. The chain employs TRBV20-1 and TRBJ2-7; D may be TRBD1 (5 bases). Germline-derived CDR1 and CDR2 are DFQATT and SNEGSKA (reference sequence). The CDR3 has 13 residues. Trimming removed 3 bases from V and 3 bases from J, with 12 bases in between. CDR3 nucleotides: TGCAGTGCTAGGCCCCCAGGGAACTACGAGCAGTACTTC. Its translation is CSARPPGNYEQYF.

The rearrangement joins TRBV15 to TRBJ2-1, with D perhaps TRBD1 or TRBD2 (6 bases each). Trimming cost V 6 bases and J 7 bases, with 13 bases left between them. Germline V gene sequence: CDR1 LNHNV, CDR2 YYDKDF (reference sequence). The CDR3 runs 13 residues. CDR3 coding DNA: TGTGCCACCAGAACTGGGGGGCTTAATGAGCAGTTCTTC. The encoded protein is CATRTGGLNEQFF.

Turning to this clonotype: This sequence may be a read error, since a much larger clone differs from it by one base. The chain is built from TRBV6-5 and TRBJ2-5; D uncertain. Germline CDR1 is MNHEY and CDR2 is SVGAGI. V shed 4 bases and J shed 11 bases, with 17 bases lying between them. This CDR3 comprises 13 residues. CDR3 DNA sequence: TGTGCCAGCAGTTTATCCCGGCTTAATGAGCAGTACTTC. It is translated as CASSLSRLNEQYF.

This clonotype has just a few counts. J is TRBJ1-5 and V is TRBV20-1; D is perhaps TRBD1 (5 bases). The CDR3 is made up of 11 amino acids. The germline CDR1 and CDR2 sequences are DFQATT and SNEGSKA (reference sequence). In nucleotides, the CDR3 is TGCGGGGCAGCTGTGGGTCAGCCCCAGCATTTT. Translated, it gives CGAAVGQPQHF.

This rearrangement joins TRBV7-2 to TRBJ2-1; D call uncertain. The germline V gene has CDR1 SGHTA and CDR2 FQGNSA. V lost 0 bases to trimming and J lost 9 bases, with 3 bases between them. CDR3 length: 11 residues. CDR3 in DNA: TGTGCCAGCAGCTTAGCGTCTGAGCAGTTCTTC. It specifies CASSLASEQFF.

The chain recombines TRBV6-6 with TRBJ2-3; TRBD2 agrees at 9 bases. After removal of 10 bases from V and 1 base from J, the junction contained 6 bases not matched to a gene. Germline values: CDR1 MNHNY, CDR2 SVGAGI (reference sequence). The CDR3 totals 14 residues. The CDR3 reads CATVASGGTDTQYF. CDR3 coding DNA: TGTGCCACGGTGGCTAGCGGGGGCACAGATACGCAGTATTTT.

The chain recombines TRBV5-8 with TRBJ1-5; 8 bases align to TRBD1. The CDR3 has 18 amino acids. V dropped 0 bases and J dropped 0; count of bases not matched to a gene: 8. Germline lookup yields CDR1 SGHTS and CDR2 YDEGEE. The CDR3 sequence: CASSLAGGPFYSNQPQHF. The CDR3 bases are TGTGCCAGCAGCTTGGCAGGGGGCCCATTTTATAGCAATCAGCCCCAGCATTTT.

This clonotype came up a few times. This CDR3 is CASSLRTVLNTEAFF. CDR3 coding DNA: TGCGCCAGCAGCCTTCGGACAGTATTGAACACTGAAGCTTTCTTT. This chain connects TRBV4-3 to TRBJ1-1; TRBD1 is a possible D gene (6 bases). Germline CDR1 reads LGHNA; CDR2 reads YSLEER. The CDR3 is 15 residues long. V lost 4 bases, J lost 0 bases, and 12 bases lay in between.

The CDR3 nucleotides read TGTGCCAGCAGCCAAACTCCTAACTACGAGCAGTACTTC. Encoded protein: CASSQTPNYEQYF. V is TRBV14 and J is TRBJ2-7; D gene uncertain. CDR1 and CDR2 (germline): SGHDN, FVKESK. The V end lost 2 bases, the J end lost 3 bases, and 8 bases lay between the germline ends. The CDR3 runs 13 residues.